This T cell receptor (beta chain) was obtained from a study of blood T cells in healthy people across ages. This clonotype was observed a handful of times. Its antigen is unidentified. Lacking the conserved final phenylalanine or tryptophan, this CDR3 likely reflects a read error. A sample-barcoded 5' primer and a J-beta primer mix were used in a second PCR of about 7 to 12 cycles. Every sample returned 2.5 million or more CDR3-containing paired-end reads. Via MiXCR, TCRdb re-called the 5' RACE reads, giving one row per CDR3 protein. This sample has 750,000 to 950,000 distinct CDR3 sequences, with roughly 25% found just once. Study results and limitations: As age increased, TCR beta diversity per million T cells fell in a roughly linear fashion. Long-lived donors had more naive CD4+ cells and higher diversity than aged donors.

These same data were also listed under a study on T cells of mothers and their children. That study adds: Nine systemically healthy Caucasian donors: three mothers, six children.

This TCR was recovered from a boy between 10 and 17 years old in good health. The specimen sequenced was blood.

The CDR3 region is CSVAAPTGSRDNEQFL. The CDR3 bases are TGCAGCGTTGCGGCCCCAACAGGGAGCCGGGACAATGAGCAGTTCCTC. The chain employs TRBV29-1 and TRBJ2-5, with D possibly TRBD1 on 6 matching bases. The DNA end lines up better with TRBJ2-1; the J call may be wrong. The CDR3 runs 16 residues. The germline gives CDR1 SQVTM, CDR2 ANQGSEA.